The sequence of this T cell receptor (beta chain) was determined in a study of T cell repertoires in ileal Crohn's disease. Study at large: All patients had surgery for stricturing (around 60%) or penetrating (around 40%) disease. Study observations and caveats: Compared with CD4 T cells, sorted CD8 cells carried more expanded clones. Endoscopic recurrence occurred in every patient whose clonality exceeded 26.8%. Active smokers at surgery had more clonal expansions than non-smokers.

The protocol was immunoSEQ multiplex PCR, while the TCRdb copy is restricted to in-frame clones and leaves out a portion. The sample has fewer than 20,000 clones, approximately 70% seen once. Concerning this clone: Antigen: not known.

CDR3 size: 17 residues. Germline values: CDR1 SGHTA, CDR2 FQGNSA. V gave up 1 base and J gave up 4 bases, with 14 bases separating them. Sequencing input: ileal tissue. The receptor's source is an adult with Crohn's disease. V is TRBV7-2 and J is TRBJ1-6, with D possibly being TRBD1 (5 bases). CDR3 nucleotides: TGTGCCAGCAGCTTAGGTCGGGGGGGAAAGTATAATTCACCCCTCCACTTT. Amino acid sequence: CASSLGRGGKYNSPLHF.